This entry features one T cell receptor (beta chain) sequence. No antigen is known for it. Sequencing of DNA taken from cultured CD4+ T cells relied on the Oncomine TCR Beta short-read assay. DNA came from CD4+ T cells after culture. TCRdb processed the PCR reads anew with MiXCR; each CDR3 protein has one entry. Of some 18,000 distinct CDR3 sequences detected, around 45% appear once; the ten largest clones hold 7.2%. Germline CDR1 reads KGHDR; CDR2 reads SFDVKD. The CDR3 contains 14 residues. The J segment lost 8 bases and the V segment lost 3 bases, leaving 5 bases of the junction unmatched. The sample comes from a study of vaccination and CD4 T cells after COVID-19. Stated treatment: roughly 11-day PBMC culture with coronavirus spike peptide pools or control peptides (ViraFEST assay). Isolation of CD4+ T cells by negative selection took place after around eleven days of culture.

The TCR was taken from a human donor who had recovered from COVID-19. Sequencing used CD4+ T cells from blood, cultured in vitro, obtained after SARS-CoV-2 vaccination. The genes are TRBV24-1 and TRBJ2-1; TRBD2 matches at 8 bases. CDR3 DNA sequence: TGTGCCACCAGTGATCGGACTAGCTCGGATGAGCAGTTCTTC. It is translated as CATSDRTSSDEQFF.